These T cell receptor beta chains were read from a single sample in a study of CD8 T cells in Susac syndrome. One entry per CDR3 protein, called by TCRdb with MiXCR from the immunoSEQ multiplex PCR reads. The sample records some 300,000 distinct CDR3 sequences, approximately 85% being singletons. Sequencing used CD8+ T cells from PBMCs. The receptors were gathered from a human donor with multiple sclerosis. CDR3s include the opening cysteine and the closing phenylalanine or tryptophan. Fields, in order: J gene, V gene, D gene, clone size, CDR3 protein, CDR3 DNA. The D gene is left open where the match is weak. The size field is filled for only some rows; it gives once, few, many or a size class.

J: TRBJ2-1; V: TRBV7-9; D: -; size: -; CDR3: CASSWASNEQFF; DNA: TGTGCCAGCAGCTGGGCTAGCAATGAGCAGTTCTTC
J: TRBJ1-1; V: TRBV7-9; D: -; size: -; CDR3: CASSPVAQGRTEAFF; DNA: TGTGCCAGCAGCCCCGTTGCCCAGGGGAGGACTGAAGCTTTCTTT
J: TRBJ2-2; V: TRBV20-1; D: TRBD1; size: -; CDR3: CSAVDRGNTGELFF; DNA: TGCAGTGCTGTCGACAGGGGAAACACCGGGGAGCTGTTTTTT
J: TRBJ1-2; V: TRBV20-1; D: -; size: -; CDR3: CSARVNLLNYGYTF; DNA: TGCAGTGCTAGAGTTAACTTACTTAACTATGGCTACACCTTC
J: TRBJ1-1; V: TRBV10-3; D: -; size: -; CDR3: CAISDRPMNTEAFF; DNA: TGTGCCATCAGTGACAGGCCCATGAACACTGAAGCTTTCTTT
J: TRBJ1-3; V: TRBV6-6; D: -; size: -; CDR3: CASRQSGGSGNTIYF; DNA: TGTGCCAGCAGACAATCTGGGGGCTCTGGAAACACCATATATTTT
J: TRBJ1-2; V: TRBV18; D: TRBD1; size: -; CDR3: CASSPGPPGQATFYGYTF; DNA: TGTGCCAGCTCACCAGGGCCGCCGGGACAGGCTACATTCTATGGCTACACCTTC
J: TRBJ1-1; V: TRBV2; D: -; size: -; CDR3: CASNQDLNTEAFF; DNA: TGTGCCAGCAATCAGGACCTGAACACTGAAGCTTTCTTT
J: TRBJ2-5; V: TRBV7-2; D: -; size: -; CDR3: CASSLVRAGSQETQYF; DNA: TGTGCCAGCAGCTTAGTTAGGGCGGGATCACAAGAGACCCAGTACTTC
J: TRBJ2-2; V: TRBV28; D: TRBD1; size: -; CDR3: CASRTGGWTGELFF; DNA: TGTGCCAGCCGAACAGGGGGCTGGACCGGGGAGCTGTTTTTT
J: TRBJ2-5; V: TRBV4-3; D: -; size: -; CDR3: CASSPRIGGEGKETQYF; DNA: TGCGCCAGCAGCCCGAGAATAGGGGGAGAGGGGAAAGAGACCCAGTACTTC
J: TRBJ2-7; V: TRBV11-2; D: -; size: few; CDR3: CASSLQGHLDEQYF; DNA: TGTGCCAGCAGCTTACAAGGACACTTAGACGAGCAGTACTTC
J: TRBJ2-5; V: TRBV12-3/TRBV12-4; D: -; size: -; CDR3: CASTQILARQETQYF; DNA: TGTGCCAGCACCCAAATTCTAGCACGCCAAGAGACCCAGTACTTC
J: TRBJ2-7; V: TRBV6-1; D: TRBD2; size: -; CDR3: CASSEETGLAGTYEQYF; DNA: TGTGCCAGCAGTGAAGAGACGGGACTAGCGGGCACCTACGAGCAGTACTTC
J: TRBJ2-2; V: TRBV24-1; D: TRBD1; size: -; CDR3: CATSDFILGTGDGELFF; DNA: TGTGCCACCAGTGATTTTATACTCGGGACAGGGGACGGGGAGCTGTTTTTT